Listed below are T cell receptor beta chains from one sample, sequenced in a study of cytomegalovirus exposure and HLA in healthy donors. Method: immunoSEQ multiplex PCR; TCRdb's copy keeps in-frame clones and lacks some. This sample has 200,000 to 250,000 clones, with about 80% found just once. Specimen: PBMCs. The source is a woman in her fifties or sixties in good health and CMV-seropositive. The CDR3 runs from the conserved cysteine through the conserved F or W. The order of the fields is D gene, J gene, V gene, clone size, CDR3 protein, CDR3 DNA. A D gene is named only where the DNA matches it firmly. Size is stated for part of the rows, as once, few or many counts, or as a class when the clone is expanded.

D: -
J: TRBJ2-7
V: TRBV9
size: -
CDR3: CASSAGMGEQYF
DNA: TGTGCCAGCAGCGCAGGGATGGGCGAGCAGTACTTC

D: TRBD2
J: TRBJ2-5
V: TRBV5-1
size: -
CDR3: CASSLGVRAGEQETQYF
DNA: TGCGCCAGCAGCTTGGGGGTTCGAGCGGGAGAACAAGAGACCCAGTACTTC

D: -
J: TRBJ2-7
V: TRBV30
size: -
CDR3: CAWAAPGHHYEQYF
DNA: TGTGCCTGGGCCGCTCCGGGACACCACTACGAGCAGTACTTC

D: TRBD1
J: TRBJ2-7
V: TRBV27
size: -
CDR3: CASSYDGTVTYEQYF
DNA: TGTGCCAGCAGTTATGATGGGACAGTGACCTACGAGCAGTACTTC

D: -
J: TRBJ1-1
V: TRBV10-3
size: -
CDR3: CAISESQGMNTEAFF
DNA: TGTGCCATCAGTGAGTCTCAGGGGATGAACACTGAAGCTTTCTTT

D: TRBD1
J: TRBJ2-5
V: TRBV11-2
size: -
CDR3: CASSVDRRETQYF
DNA: TGTGCCAGCAGCGTGGACAGGAGGGAGACCCAGTACTTC

D: TRBD2
J: TRBJ2-5
V: TRBV9
size: once
CDR3: CASSKSSGSLETQYF
DNA: TGTGCCAGCAGCAAATCTAGCGGGAGTTTGGAGACCCAGTACTTC

D: -
J: TRBJ2-1
V: TRBV5-1
size: -
CDR3: CASSRESTYNEQFF
DNA: TGCGCCAGCAGCAGGGAGTCCACCTACAATGAGCAGTTCTTC

D: -
J: TRBJ1-4
V: TRBV9
size: -
CDR3: CASSVGWSEKLFF
DNA: TGTGCCAGCAGCGTAGGCTGGAGTGAAAAACTGTTTTTT

D: -
J: TRBJ1-5
V: TRBV7-8
size: -
CDR3: CASSYSQDQPQHF
DNA: TGTGCCAGCAGCTACTCACAGGATCAGCCCCAGCATTTT

D: TRBD1
J: TRBJ1-1
V: TRBV2
size: -
CDR3: CASDRGAEAFF
DNA: TGTGCCAGCGACAGGGGCGCTGAAGCTTTCTTT

D: TRBD2
J: TRBJ2-1
V: TRBV5-1
size: few
CDR3: CASSQQGLAVAYNEQFF
DNA: TGCGCCAGCAGCCAGCAGGGACTAGCGGTTGCCTACAATGAGCAGTTCTTC

D: TRBD1
J: TRBJ1-5
V: TRBV11-2
size: once
CDR3: CASSSGTGAAQPQHF
DNA: TGTGCCAGCAGCTCCGGGACAGGGGCGGCTCAGCCCCAGCATTTT